The TCR beta chain described here comes from a study of blood T cell repertoires in COVID-19. Study context: Both acute and convalescent COVID-19 samples were obtained from the United States, Italy and Spain.

Source study methods: Scientists estimated how many nucleated cells there were by amplifying reference gene primers. Assay: immunoSEQ multiplex PCR; the TCRdb copy retains only in-frame clones and omits some. The V and J calls and clone size come from that table; D and trimming were worked out from the DNA. The sample lists about 250,000 clones, roughly 88% occurring once. This CDR3 has 14 amino acids. CDR1 is MNHEY and CDR2 is SVGEGT in the germline V gene. The V gene lost 6 bases and the J gene lost 3 bases, with 12 bases spanning the gap. The receptor was derived from a man older than 75 with acute or convalescent COVID-19. V usage is TRBV6-2 or TRBV6-3 and J usage is TRBJ1-5; weak D call: TRBD1 (5 bases). The sample taken for sequencing was peripheral blood. The CDR3 nucleotides read TGTGCCAGCAGCTCGGGCAGGGTCAATCAGCCCCAGCATTTT. Protein sequence: CASSSGRVNQPQHF.